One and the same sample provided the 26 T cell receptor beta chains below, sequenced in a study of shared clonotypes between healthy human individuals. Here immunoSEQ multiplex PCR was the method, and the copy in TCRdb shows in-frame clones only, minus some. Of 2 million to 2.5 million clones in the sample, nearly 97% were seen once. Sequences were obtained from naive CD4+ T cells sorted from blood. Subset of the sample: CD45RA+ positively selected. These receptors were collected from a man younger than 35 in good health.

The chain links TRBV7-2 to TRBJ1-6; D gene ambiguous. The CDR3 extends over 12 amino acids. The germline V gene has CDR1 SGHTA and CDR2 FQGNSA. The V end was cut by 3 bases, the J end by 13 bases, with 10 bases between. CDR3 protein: CASSFSVRPLHF. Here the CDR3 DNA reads TGTGCCAGCAGCTTCTCCGTTCGGCCCCTCCACTTT.

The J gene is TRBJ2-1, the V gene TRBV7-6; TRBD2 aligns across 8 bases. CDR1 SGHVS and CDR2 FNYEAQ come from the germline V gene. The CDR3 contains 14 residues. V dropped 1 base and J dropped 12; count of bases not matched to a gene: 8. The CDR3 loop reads CASSLGGLVGRQFF. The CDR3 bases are TGTGCCAGCAGCTTAGGGGGACTAGTAGGGCGGCAGTTCTTC.

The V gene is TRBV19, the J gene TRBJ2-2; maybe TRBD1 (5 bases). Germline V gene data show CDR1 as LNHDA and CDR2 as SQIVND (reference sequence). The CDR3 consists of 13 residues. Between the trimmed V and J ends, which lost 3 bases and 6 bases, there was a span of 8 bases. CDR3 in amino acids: CASSITGPGELFF. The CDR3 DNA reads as TGTGCCAGTAGTATTACAGGACCCGGGGAGCTGTTTTTT.

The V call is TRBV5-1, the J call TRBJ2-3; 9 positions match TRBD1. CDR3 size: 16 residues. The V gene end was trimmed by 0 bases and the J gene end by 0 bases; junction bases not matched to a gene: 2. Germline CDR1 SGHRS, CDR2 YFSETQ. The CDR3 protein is CASSLEGQGSTDTQYF. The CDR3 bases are TGCGCCAGCAGCTTGGAAGGACAGGGGAGCACAGATACGCAGTATTTT. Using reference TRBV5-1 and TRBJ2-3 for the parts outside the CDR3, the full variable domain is KAGVTQTPRYLIKTRGQQVTLSCSPISGHRSVSWYQQTPGQGLQFLFEYFSETQRNKGNFPGRFSGRQFSNSRSEMNVSTLELGDSALYLCASSLEGQGSTDTQYFGPGTRLTVL.

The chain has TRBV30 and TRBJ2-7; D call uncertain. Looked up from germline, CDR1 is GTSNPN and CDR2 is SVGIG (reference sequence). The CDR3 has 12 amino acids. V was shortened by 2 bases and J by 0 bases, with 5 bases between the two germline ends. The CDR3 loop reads CAWSSTSYEQYF. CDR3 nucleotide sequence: TGTGCCTGGAGTTCGACCTCCTACGAGCAGTACTTC.

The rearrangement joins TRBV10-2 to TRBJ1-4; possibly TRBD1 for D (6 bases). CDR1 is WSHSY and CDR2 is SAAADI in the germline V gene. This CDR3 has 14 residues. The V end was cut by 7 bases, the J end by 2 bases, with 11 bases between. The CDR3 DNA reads TGCGCCAGCATCCCGGGGGCGACTAATGAAAAACTGTTTTTT. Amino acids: CASIPGATNEKLFF.

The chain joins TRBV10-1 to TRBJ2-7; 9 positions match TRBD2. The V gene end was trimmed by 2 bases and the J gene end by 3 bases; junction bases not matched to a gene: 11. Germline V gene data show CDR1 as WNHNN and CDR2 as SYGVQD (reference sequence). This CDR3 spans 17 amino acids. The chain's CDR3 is CASSEGAGGAFLYEQYF. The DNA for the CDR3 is TGCGCCAGCAGTGAGGGAGCGGGGGGCGCTTTTCTCTACGAGCAGTACTTC.

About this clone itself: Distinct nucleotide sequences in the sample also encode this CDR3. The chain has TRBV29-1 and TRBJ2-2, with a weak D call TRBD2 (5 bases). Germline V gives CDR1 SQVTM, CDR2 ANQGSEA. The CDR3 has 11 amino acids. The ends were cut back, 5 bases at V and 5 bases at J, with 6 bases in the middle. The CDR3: CSVRDTGELFF. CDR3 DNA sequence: TGCAGCGTTCGGGATACCGGGGAGCTGTTTTTT.

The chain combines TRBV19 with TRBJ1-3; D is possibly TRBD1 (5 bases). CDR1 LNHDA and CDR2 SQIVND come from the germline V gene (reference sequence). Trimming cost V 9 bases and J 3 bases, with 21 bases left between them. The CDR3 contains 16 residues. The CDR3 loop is CASSGGETPVGNTIYF. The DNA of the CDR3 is TGTGCCAGCAGTGGGGGAGAGACACCGGTTGGAAACACCATATATTTT.

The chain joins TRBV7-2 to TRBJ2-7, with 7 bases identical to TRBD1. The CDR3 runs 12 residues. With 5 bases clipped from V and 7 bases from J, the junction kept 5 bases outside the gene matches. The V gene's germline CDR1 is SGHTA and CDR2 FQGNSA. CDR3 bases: TGTGCCAGCAGCGTACAGGGGAGTGAGCAGTACTTC. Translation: CASSVQGSEQYF.

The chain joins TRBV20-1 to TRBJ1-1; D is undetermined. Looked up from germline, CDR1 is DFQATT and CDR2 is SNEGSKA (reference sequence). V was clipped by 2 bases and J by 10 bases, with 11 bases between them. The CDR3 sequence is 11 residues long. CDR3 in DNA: TGCAGTGCTAGACTCCCTTTTGGAGCTTTCTTT. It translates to CSARLPFGAFF.

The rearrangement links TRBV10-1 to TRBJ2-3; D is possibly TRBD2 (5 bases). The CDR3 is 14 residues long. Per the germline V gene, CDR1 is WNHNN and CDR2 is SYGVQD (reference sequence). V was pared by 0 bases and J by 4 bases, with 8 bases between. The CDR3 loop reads CASSESWTSDTQYF. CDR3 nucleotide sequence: TGCGCCAGCAGTGAGTCATGGACTTCAGATACGCAGTATTTT.

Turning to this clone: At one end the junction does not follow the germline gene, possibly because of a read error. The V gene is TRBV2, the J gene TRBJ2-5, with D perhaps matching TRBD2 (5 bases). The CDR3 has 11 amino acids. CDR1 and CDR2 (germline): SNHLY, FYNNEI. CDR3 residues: CASSDRGGPDF. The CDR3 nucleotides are TGTGCCAGCAGTGATAGAGGAGGCCCGGACTTC.

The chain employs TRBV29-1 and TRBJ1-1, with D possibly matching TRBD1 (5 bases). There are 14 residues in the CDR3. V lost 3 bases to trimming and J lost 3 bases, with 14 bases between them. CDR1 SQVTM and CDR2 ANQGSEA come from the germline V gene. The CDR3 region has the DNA TGCAGCGTTGAGAATGGGGGACCCTACACTGAAGCTTTCTTT. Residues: CSVENGGPYTEAFF.

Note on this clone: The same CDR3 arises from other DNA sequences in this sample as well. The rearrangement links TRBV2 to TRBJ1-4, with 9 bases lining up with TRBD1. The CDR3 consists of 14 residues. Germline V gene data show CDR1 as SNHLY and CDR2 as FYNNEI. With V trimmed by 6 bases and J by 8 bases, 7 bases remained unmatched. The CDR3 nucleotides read TGTGCCAGCAGCGAACAGGGGGCAAACGAAAAACTGTTTTTT. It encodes CASSEQGANEKLFF.

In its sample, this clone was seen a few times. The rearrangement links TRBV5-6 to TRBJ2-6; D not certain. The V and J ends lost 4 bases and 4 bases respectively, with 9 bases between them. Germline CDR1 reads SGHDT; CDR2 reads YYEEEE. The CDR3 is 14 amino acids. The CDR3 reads CASSRGGGANVLTF. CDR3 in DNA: TGTGCCAGCAGCCGCGGTGGAGGGGCCAACGTCCTGACTTTC.

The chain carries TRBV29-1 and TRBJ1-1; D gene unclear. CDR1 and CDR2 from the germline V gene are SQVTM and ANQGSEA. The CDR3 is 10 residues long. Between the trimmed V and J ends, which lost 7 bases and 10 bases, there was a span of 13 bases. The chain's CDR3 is CSGRSERAFF. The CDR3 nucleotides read TGCAGCGGAAGGTCCGAAAGAGCTTTCTTT.

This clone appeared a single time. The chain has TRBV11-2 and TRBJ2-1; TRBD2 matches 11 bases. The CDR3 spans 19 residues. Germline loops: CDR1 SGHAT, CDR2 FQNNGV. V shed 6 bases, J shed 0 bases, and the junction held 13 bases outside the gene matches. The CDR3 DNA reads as TGTGCCAGCAGTTCTAGCGGGGGGACCCCGCGGCGCTCCTACAATGAGCAGTTCTTC. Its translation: CASSSSGGTPRRSYNEQFF.

The CDR3 DNA is TGTGCCAGCCGGGACAGCGAAAATCAGCCCCAGCATTTT. Protein sequence: CASRDSENQPQHF. This chain links TRBV2 with TRBJ1-5; 7 nucleotides align to TRBD1. Germline V gives CDR1 SNHLY, CDR2 FYNNEI. The CDR3 covers 13 residues. The junction had 5 bases not matched to a gene; V was cut back by 8 bases and J by 4 bases.

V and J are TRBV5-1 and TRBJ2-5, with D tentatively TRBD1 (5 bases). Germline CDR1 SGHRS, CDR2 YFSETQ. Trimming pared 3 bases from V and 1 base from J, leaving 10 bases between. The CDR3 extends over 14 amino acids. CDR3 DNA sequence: TGCGCCAGCAGCTCGAGACAGCTCCAAGAGACCCAGTACTTC. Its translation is CASSSRQLQETQYF.

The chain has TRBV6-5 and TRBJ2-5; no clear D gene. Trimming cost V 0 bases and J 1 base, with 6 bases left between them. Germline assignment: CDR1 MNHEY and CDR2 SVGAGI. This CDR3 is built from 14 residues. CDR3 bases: TGTGCCAGCAGTTACTCGTATAGCCAAGAGACCCAGTACTTC. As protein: CASSYSYSQETQYF.

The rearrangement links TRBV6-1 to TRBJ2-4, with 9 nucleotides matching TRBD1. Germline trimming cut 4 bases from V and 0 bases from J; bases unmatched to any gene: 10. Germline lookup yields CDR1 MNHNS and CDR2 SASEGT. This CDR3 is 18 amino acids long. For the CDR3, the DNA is TGTGCCAGCAGTGGAACTCTCCGGGACAGGGAAGCCAAAAACATTCAGTACTTC. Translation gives CASSGTLRDREAKNIQYF.

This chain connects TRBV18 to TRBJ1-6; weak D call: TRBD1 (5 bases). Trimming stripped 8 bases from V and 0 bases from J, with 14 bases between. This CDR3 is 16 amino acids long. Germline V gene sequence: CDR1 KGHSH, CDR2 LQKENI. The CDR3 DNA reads TGTGCCAGCCCCCCCGGGGGAGGCTCCTATAATTCACCCCTCCACTTT. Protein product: CASPPGGGSYNSPLHF.

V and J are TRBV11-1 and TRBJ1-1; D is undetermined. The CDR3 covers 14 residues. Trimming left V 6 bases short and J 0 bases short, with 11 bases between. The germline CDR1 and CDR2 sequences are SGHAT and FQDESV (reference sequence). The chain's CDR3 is CASSPQLMNTEAFF. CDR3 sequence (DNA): TGTGCCAGCAGTCCACAGTTAATGAACACTGAAGCTTTCTTT.

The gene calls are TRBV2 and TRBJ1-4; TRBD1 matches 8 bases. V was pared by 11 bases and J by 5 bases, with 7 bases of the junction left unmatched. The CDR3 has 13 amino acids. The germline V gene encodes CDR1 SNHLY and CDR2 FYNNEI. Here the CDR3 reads CAGRNRGNEKLFF. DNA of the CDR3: TGTGCCGGACGGAACAGGGGGAATGAAAAACTGTTTTTT.

The CDR3 loop is CACFTRQGRATGELFF. The DNA of the CDR3 is TGTGCCTGCTTCACTAGACAGGGGAGGGCCACCGGGGAGCTGTTTTTT. The rearrangement links TRBV30 to TRBJ2-2; maybe TRBD1 (8 bases). V lost 6 bases and J lost 4, with 21 bases in between. Per the germline V gene, CDR1 is GTSNPN and CDR2 is SVGIG (reference sequence). This CDR3 has 16 amino acids. Using reference TRBV30 and TRBJ2-2 for the parts outside the CDR3, the full variable domain is SQTIHQWPATLVQPVGSPLSLECTVEGTSNPNLYWYRQAAGRGLQLLFYSVGIGQISSEVPQNLSASRPQDRQFILSSKKLLLSDSGFYLCACFTRQGRATGELFFGEGSRLTVL.